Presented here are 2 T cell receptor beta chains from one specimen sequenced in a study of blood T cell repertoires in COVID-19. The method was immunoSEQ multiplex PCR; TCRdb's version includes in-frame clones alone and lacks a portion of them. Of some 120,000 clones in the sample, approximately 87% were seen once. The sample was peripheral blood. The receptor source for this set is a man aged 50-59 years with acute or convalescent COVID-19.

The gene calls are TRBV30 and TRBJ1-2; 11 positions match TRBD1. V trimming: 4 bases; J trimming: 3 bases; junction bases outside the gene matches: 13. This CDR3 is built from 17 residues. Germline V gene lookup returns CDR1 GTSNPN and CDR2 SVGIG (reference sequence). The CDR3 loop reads CAWNRPGTGGFYYGYTF. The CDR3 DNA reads TGTGCCTGGAATCGTCCCGGGACAGGGGGGTTTTACTATGGCTACACCTTC. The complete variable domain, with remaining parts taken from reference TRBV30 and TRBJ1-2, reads SQTIHQWPATLVQPVGSPLSLECTVEGTSNPNLYWYRQAAGRGLQLLFYSVGIGQISSEVPQNLSASRPQDRQFILSSKKLLLSDSGFYLCAWNRPGTGGFYYGYTFGSGTRLTVV.

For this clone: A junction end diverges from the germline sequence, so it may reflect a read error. CDR3 in DNA: TGTGCCATCAGTGAGGGGGGGTCGGCTGCCTTTTTTTTC. Encoded protein: CAISEGGSAAFFF. The genes are TRBV10-3 and TRBJ2-7; weak D call: TRBD2 (6 bases). Germline V gives CDR1 ENHRY, CDR2 SYGVKD. The CDR3 spans 13 residues.